The rows below give T cell receptor beta chains drawn from one sample of a study of T cell responses to AZD1222 COVID-19 vaccine. Repertoires were generated with immunoSEQ multiplex PCR, while TCRdb's copy carries only in-frame clones and drops some. The table lists 100,000 or so clones, about 80% of them singletons, with 5% in the top ten. The sequences come from peripheral blood, collected on day 0 of AZD1222 vaccination. The receptor source for this set is an adult in good health. The CDR3 runs from the conserved cysteine through the conserved F or W. Fields, in order: V gene, J gene, clone size, CDR3 length, D gene, CDR3 DNA, CDR3 protein. A D gene is named only where the DNA matches it firmly. Some rows have no size entry. The others give once, few or many, or a class for an expanded clone.

>TRBV5-1|TRBJ2-7|.|15|TRBD1
TGCGCCAGCAGCATTGATTCTGGACAGGCCTACGAGCAGTACTTC
CASSIDSGQAYEQYF
>TRBV9|TRBJ2-7|.|15|TRBD2
TGTGCCAGCAGCCCGACGACTAGCGGGAACTACGAGCAGTACTTC
CASSPTTSGNYEQYF
>TRBV2|TRBJ1-2|.|12|.
TGTGCCAGCAGTGCCGGGATTTATGGCTACACCTTC
CASSAGIYGYTF
>TRBV3-1/TRBV3-2|TRBJ1-1|.|13|.
TGTGCCAGCAGCCGGACAGAGAACACTGAAGCTTTCTTT
CASSRTENTEAFF
>TRBV6-4|TRBJ2-1|.|15|.
TGTGCCAGCAGTGTTGCGGGGGGACAGAACAATGAGCAGTTCTTC
CASSVAGGQNNEQFF
>TRBV3-1/TRBV3-2|TRBJ2-7|many|13|.
TGTGCCAGCAGCCAAGCGCAGTCCTACGAGCAGTACTTC
CASSQAQSYEQYF
>TRBV2|TRBJ2-7|.|15|TRBD2
TGTGCCAGCAGTGGGAGAGCGGGGGGGCCTTACGAGCAGTACTTC
CASSGRAGGPYEQYF
>TRBV3-1/TRBV3-2|TRBJ2-7|few|13|TRBD1
TGTGCCAGCAGCCGGACAGGTACCTACGAGCAGTACTTC
CASSRTGTYEQYF
>TRBV5-6|TRBJ1-1|.|18|TRBD1
TGTGCCAGCAGCTCCCGACAGGGGAAGGAACCCAAACGGGCTGAAGCTTTCTTT
CASSSRQGKEPKRAEAFF
>TRBV27|TRBJ1-2|.|16|.
TGTGCCAGCAGCCCGAATCCCGCCAGGGATAACTATGGCTACACCTTC
CASSPNPARDNYGYTF
>TRBV5-1|TRBJ2-5|.|14|.
TGCGCCAGCAGCTCAGAGGGTGGTATGCAGACCCAGTACTTC
CASSSEGGMQTQYF
>TRBV9|TRBJ1-6|.|15|TRBD1
TGTGCCAGCAGCGGACCGGGACAGCTTAATTCACCCCTCCACTTT
CASSGPGQLNSPLHF
>TRBV6-2/TRBV6-3|TRBJ1-1|.|14|.
TGTGCCAGCAGTTTTGACAGCCCCAGCACTGAAGCTTTCTTT
CASSFDSPSTEAFF